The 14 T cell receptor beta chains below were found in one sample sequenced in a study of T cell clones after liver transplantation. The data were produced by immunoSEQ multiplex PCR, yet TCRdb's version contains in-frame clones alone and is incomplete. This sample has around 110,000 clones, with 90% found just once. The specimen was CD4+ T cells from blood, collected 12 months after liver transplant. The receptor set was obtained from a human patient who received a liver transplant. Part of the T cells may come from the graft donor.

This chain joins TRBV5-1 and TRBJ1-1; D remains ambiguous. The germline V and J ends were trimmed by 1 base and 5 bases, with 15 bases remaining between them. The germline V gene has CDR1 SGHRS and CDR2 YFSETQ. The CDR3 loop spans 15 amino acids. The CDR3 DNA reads TGCGCCAGCAGCTTGAATATCAACGGGAAGACTGAAGCTTTCTTT. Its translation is CASSLNINGKTEAFF.

The CDR3: CASSVPGAGDTQYF. CDR3 nucleotide sequence: TGTGCCAGCAGCGTGCCGGGGGCGGGAGATACGCAGTATTTT. The chain uses TRBV6-5 and TRBJ2-3, with D perhaps given as TRBD1 or TRBD2 (6 bases each). Germline CDR1 is MNHEY and CDR2 is SVGAGI. The CDR3 sequence is 14 residues long. V shed 6 bases and J shed 5 bases, with 15 bases lying between them.

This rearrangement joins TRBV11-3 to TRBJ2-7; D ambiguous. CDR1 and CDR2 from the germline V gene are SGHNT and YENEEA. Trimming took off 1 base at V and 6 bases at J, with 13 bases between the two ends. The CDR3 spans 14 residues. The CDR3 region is CASSLAPSGIEQYF. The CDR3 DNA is TGTGCCAGCAGCTTAGCGCCCTCGGGTATCGAGCAGTACTTC.

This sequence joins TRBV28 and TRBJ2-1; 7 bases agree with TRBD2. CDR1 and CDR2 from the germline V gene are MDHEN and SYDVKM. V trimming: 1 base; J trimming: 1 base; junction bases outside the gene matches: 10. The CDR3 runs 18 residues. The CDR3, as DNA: TGTGCCAGCAGTTTATACGCTGGGGGGGGTATTTCCTACAATGAGCAGTTCTTC. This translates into CASSLYAGGGISYNEQFF.

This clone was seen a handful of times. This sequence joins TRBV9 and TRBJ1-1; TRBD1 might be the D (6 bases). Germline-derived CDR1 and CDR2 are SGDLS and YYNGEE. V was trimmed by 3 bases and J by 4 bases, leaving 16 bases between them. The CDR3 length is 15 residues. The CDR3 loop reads CASSEPQEGVTEAFF. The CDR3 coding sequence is TGTGCCAGCAGCGAGCCCCAGGAGGGGGTCACTGAAGCTTTCTTT.

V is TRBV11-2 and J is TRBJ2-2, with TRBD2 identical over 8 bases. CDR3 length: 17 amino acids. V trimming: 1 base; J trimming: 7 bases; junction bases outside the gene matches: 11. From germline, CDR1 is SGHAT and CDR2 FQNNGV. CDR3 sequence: CASSLVGGAGVVGELFF. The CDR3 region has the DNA TGTGCCAGCAGCTTAGTTGGGGGAGCGGGAGTAGTCGGGGAGCTGTTTTTT.

CDR3 protein: CASSHSGGSDEQYF. In DNA form, the CDR3 reads TGTGCCAGCAGCCACTCTGGGGGCAGCGACGAGCAGTACTTC. The chain has TRBV9 and TRBJ2-7, with a tentative D call TRBD1 (6 bases). Germline V gives CDR1 SGDLS, CDR2 YYNGEE. The CDR3 totals 14 residues. The germline V and J ends were trimmed by 4 bases and 5 bases, with 16 bases remaining between them. Filled out from reference TRBV9 and TRBJ2-7, the complete variable domain reads DSGVTQTPKHLITATGQRVTLRCSPRSGDLSVYWYQQSLDQGLQFLIQYYNGEERAKGNILERFSAQQFPDLHSELNLSSLELGDSALYFCASSHSGGSDEQYFGPGTRLTVT.

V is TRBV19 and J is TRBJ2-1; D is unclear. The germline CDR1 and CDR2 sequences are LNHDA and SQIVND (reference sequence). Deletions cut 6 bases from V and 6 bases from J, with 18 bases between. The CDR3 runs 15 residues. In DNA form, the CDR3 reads TGTGCCAGTAGCTACGACCCTATCGCCCGCAATGAGCAGTTCTTC. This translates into CASSYDPIARNEQFF.

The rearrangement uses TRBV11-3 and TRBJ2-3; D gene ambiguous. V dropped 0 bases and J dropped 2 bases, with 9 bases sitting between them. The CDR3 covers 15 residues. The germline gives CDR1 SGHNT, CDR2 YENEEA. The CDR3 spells CASSLDPTTTDTQYF. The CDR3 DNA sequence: TGTGCCAGCAGCTTAGATCCTACTACCACAGATACGCAGTATTTT.

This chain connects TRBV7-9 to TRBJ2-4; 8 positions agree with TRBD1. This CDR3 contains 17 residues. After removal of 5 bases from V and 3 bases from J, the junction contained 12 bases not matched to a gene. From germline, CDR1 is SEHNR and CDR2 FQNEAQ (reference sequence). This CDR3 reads CASSVQGAPTSKNIQYF. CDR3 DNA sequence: TGTGCCAGCAGCGTCCAGGGGGCCCCGACCAGCAAAAACATTCAGTACTTC.

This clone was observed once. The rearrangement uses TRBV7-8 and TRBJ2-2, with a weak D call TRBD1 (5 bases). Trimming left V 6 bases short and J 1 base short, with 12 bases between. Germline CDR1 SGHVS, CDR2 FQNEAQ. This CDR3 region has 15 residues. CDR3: CASRPATVNTGELFF. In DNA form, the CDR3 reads TGTGCCAGCAGACCGGCGACAGTGAACACCGGGGAGCTGTTTTTT.

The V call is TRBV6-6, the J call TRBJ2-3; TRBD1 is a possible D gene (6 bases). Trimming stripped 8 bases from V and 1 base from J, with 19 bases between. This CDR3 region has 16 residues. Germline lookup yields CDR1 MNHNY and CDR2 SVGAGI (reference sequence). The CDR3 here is CASEGRGGMGTDTQYF. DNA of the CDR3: TGTGCCAGCGAGGGCAGGGGCGGAATGGGCACAGATACGCAGTATTTT.

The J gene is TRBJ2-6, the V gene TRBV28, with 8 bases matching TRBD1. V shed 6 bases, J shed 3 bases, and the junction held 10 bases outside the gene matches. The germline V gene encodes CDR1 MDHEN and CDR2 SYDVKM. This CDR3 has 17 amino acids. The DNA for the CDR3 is TGTGCCAGCAGCCGTTCTGGACAGGGAGGTGGGGCCAACGTCCTGACTTTC. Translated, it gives CASSRSGQGGGANVLTF.

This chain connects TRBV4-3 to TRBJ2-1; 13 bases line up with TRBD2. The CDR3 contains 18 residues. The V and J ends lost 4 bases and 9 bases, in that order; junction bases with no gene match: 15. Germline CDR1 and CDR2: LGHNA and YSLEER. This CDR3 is CASSRSGTSGTSLGEQFF. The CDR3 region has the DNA TGCGCCAGCAGCCGATCCGGGACTAGCGGGACCTCGTTGGGTGAGCAGTTCTTC.